This TCR beta chain was observed in a study of T cells in Graves' hyperthyroidism and ophthalmopathy. Amplification of TCR beta CDR3 regions was performed using RNA transcripts as template. In the first-round RT-PCR of the TCR CDR3, the HTBI primer set was used. TCRdb processed the multiplex PCR reads anew with MiXCR; each CDR3 protein has one entry. This table has hundreds of thousands of distinct CDR3 sequences, 14% appearing once. A lack of ophthalmopathy progression within 18 months defined stable Graves' hyperthyroidism. This clonotype has a count of ten or more. From germline, CDR1 is SGHAT and CDR2 FQNNGV. The length of the CDR3 is 17 residues. Trimming took 1 base from V and 8 from J; bases not matched to a gene: 12.

J is TRBJ2-1 and V is TRBV11-2; 9 nucleotides align to TRBD1. This clonotype was obtained from a woman between 18 and 29 years old with Graves' hyperthyroidism. What was sequenced was blood. Written as DNA, the CDR3 is TGTGCCAGCAGCTTAGGAGTGGCCGGGACAGGGAACTATGAGCAGTTCTTC. It encodes CASSLGVAGTGNYEQFF.